This T cell receptor (beta chain) is from a study of blood T cell repertoires in COVID-19. Study context: Samples representing acute and convalescent COVID-19 were sourced from the United States, Italy and Spain. From T cells, B-cell-depleted T cells, or PBMCs came the material, which was cDNA or gDNA.

Trimming removed 1 base from V and 6 bases from J; junction bases left unmatched: 4. Germline CDR1 is SGHTA and CDR2 is FQGNSA. This CDR3 has 15 residues. In the original analysis: Amplifying reference gene primers gave estimates of nucleated cell counts. TCRdb keeps only in-frame clones here, not all; method: immunoSEQ multiplex PCR. V, J and clone size reflect that table, while D and trimming were determined from the DNA. The table has 200,000 to 300,000 clones, roughly 90% seen once. The sequenced material came from peripheral blood. The origin of this receptor is a man in his 60s who had recovered from COVID-19. V and J are TRBV7-2 and TRBJ2-2; 8 bases agree with TRBD2. The CDR3 DNA reads as TGTGCCAGCAGCTTAGGAGCGGGGGTGGCCGGGGAGCTGTTTTTT. Amino acids: CASSLGAGVAGELFF. The entire variable domain, with the rest obtained from reference TRBV7-2 and TRBJ2-2, is as follows: GAGVSQSPSNKVTEKGKDVELRCDPISGHTALYWYRQSLGQGLEFLIYFQGNSAPDKSGLPSDRFSAERTGGSVSTLTIQRTQQEDSAVYLCASSLGAGVAGELFFGEGSRLTVL.